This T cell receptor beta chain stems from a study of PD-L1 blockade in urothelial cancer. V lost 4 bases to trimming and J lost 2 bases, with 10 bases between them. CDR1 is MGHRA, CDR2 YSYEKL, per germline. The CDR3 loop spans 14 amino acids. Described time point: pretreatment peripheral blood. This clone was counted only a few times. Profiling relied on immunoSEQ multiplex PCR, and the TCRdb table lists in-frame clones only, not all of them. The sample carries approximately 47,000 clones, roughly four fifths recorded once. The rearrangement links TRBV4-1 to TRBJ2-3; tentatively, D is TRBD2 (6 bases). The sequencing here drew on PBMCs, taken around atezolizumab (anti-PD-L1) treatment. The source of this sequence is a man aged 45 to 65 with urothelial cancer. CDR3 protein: CASSPGTFTDTQYF. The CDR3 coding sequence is TGCGCCAGCAGCCCGGGGACTTTCACAGATACGCAGTATTTT.